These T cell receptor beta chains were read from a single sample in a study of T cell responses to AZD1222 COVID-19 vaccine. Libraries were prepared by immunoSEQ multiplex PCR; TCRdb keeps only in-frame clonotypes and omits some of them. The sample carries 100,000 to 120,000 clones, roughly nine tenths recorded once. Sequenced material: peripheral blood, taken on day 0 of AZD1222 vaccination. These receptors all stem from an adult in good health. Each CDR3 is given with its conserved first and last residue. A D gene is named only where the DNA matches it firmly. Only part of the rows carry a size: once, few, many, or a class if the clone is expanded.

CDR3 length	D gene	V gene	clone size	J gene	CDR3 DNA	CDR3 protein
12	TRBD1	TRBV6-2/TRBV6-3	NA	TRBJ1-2	TGTGCCAGCAGTACAGGGGGTAGAGGCTACACCTTC	CASSTGGRGYTF
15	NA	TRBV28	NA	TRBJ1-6	TGTGCCAGCACTAACAACAGGGATAATAATTCACCCCTCCACTTT	CASTNNRDNNSPLHF
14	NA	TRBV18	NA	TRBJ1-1	TGTGCCAGCTCCCCTACGAGGGAGTCCACTGAAGCTTTCTTT	CASSPTRESTEAFF
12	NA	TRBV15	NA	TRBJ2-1	TGTGCCACCAGCAGAGAAAGGGACTTCACCTTCTTC	CATSRERDFTFF
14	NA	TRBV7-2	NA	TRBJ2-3	TGTGCCAGCAGGACGGGGGTCGACACAGATACGCAGTATTTT	CASRTGVDTDTQYF
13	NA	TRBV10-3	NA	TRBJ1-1	TGTGCCATCAGTGTGGATCGGAACACTGAAGCTTTCTTT	CAISVDRNTEAFF
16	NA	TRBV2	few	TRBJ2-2	TGTGCCAGCAGTCCTCAGGGCTACGTCCTGTCCGGGGAGCTGTTTTTT	CASSPQGYVLSGELFF
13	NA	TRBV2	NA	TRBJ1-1	TGTGCCAGCAGCAGTCTTACCCAAGGTAAAGCTTTCTTT	CASSSLTQGKAFF
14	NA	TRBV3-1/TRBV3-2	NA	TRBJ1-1	TGTGCCAGCAGCCAAGATTTGGGAAGGACTGAAGCTTTCTTT	CASSQDLGRTEAFF
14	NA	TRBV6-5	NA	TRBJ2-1	TGTGCCACTCAGGGGCGGGAGCAATCCAATGAGCAGTTCTTC	CATQGREQSNEQFF
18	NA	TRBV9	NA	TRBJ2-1	TGTGCCAGCAGCGTAGGATCATTAGGGGGGAGATCCTACAATGAGCAGTTCTTC	CASSVGSLGGRSYNEQFF
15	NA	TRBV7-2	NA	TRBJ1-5	TGTGCCAGCAGAGTTGGCGCGGCTTCATTTCAGCCCCAGCATTTT	CASRVGAASFQPQHF
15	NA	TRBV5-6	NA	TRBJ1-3	TGTGCCAGCAGCTCACGGGGGGGAGATGGAAACACCATATATTTT	CASSSRGGDGNTIYF
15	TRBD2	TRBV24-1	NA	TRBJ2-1	TGTGCCACCAGTGACCGGACTAGCGGACACAATGAGCAGTTCTTC	CATSDRTSGHNEQFF
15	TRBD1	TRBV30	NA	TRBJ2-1	TGTGCCTGGAGTGGCAACAGGGGGCGCGGACATGAGCAGTTCTTC	CAWSGNRGRGHEQFF
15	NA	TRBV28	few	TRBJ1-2	TGTGCCAGCAGTTATCGAACATCTGGTTCCTATGGCTACACCTTC	CASSYRTSGSYGYTF
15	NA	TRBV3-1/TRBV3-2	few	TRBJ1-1	TGTGCCAGCAGTCCGAGGGTAATCATGAACACTGAAGCTTTCTTT	CASSPRVIMNTEAFF
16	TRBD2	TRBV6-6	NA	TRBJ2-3	TGTGCCAGCAGAAGGACTAGCGGGGGGGCCGAAGATACGCAGTATTTT	CASRRTSGGAEDTQYF
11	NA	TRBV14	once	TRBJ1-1	TGTGCCAGCAGTGATGAACCTGAAGCTTTCTTT	CASSDEPEAFF
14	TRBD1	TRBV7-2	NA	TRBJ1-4	TGTGCCAGCAGTCCCAGGGGGGTTGCGGGGGCTCTGTTTTTT	CASSPRGVAGALFF
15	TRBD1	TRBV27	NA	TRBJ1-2	TGTGCCAGCAGTTTATCGTTTACAGGGGACTATGGCTACACCTTC	CASSLSFTGDYGYTF
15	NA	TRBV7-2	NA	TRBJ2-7	TGTGCCAGCAGCCCCAGCGCGATTCCGGGGAATGAGCAGTACTTC	CASSPSAIPGNEQYF
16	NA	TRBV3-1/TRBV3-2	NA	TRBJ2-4	TGTGCCAGCAGCCTCGACCCCGGAAGAGCCAAAAACATTCAGTACTTC	CASSLDPGRAKNIQYF
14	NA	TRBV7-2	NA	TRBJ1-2	TGTGCCAGCAGCTTAGTATCGGGTAACTATGGCTACACCTTC	CASSLVSGNYGYTF
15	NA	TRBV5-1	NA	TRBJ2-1	TGCGCCAGCAGCCCCAGAGGGGGGGGTAATGATGAGCAGTTCTTC	CASSPRGGGNDEQFF
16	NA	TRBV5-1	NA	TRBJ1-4	TGCGCCAGCAGCTTGGTGGCGGGCTCAACTAATGAAAAACTGTTTTTT	CASSLVAGSTNEKLFF
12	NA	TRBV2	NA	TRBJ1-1	TGTGCCAGCAGGAGGACGGGGACTGAAGCTTTCTTT	CASRRTGTEAFF
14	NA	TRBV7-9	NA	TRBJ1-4	TGTGCCAGCAGCCAAGAGGGTATGGAAGGAAAACTGTTTTTT	CASSQEGMEGKLFF
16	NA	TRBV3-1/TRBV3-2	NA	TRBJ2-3	TGTGCCAGCAGCCAAGATCTCGCTAGCGGCACAGATACGCAGTATTTT	CASSQDLASGTDTQYF
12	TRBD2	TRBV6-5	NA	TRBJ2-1	TGTGCCAGCAGGGGAGCGGGGGGTGAGCAGTTCTTC	CASRGAGGEQFF
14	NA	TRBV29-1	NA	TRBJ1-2	TGCAGCGTTGAAGAGTGGAGTGTACCGAGTGGCTACACCTTC	CSVEEWSVPSGYTF
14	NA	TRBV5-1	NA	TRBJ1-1	TGCGCCAGCAGCTTGGGGGGCCAGAACACTGAAGCTTTCTTT	CASSLGGQNTEAFF
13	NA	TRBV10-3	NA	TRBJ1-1	TGTGCCATCAGTGAGTCCACGGACACTGAAGCTTTCTTT	CAISESTDTEAFF
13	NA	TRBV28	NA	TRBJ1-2	TGTGCCAGCAGTACTGCCGCGAACTATGGCTACACCTTC	CASSTAANYGYTF
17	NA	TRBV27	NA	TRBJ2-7	TGTGCCAGCAGCAGAAGGGGGGCTGGACCGAGCTCCTACGAGCAGTACTTC	CASSRRGAGPSSYEQYF
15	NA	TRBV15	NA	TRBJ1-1	TGTGCCACCAGCAGAGAAAGGGGTATGAACACTGAAGCTTTCTTT	CATSRERGMNTEAFF
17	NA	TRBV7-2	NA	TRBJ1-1	TGTGCCAGCAGCTTAAAAGGAGGGCGTCTCGTAGAGACTGAAGCTTTCTTT	CASSLKGGRLVETEAFF
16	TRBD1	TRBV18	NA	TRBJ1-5	TGTGCCAGCTCACCGAAGTTAGGGGGCGGGAATCAGCCCCAGCATTTT	CASSPKLGGGNQPQHF
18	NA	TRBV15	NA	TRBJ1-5	TGTGCCACCAGCAGAGCTGGTGGGCCGGGACCTAGGGATCAGCCCCAGCATTTT	CATSRAGGPGPRDQPQHF
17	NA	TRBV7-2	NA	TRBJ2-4	TGTGCCAGCAGCTTAGGCGGGCAGGGAAGACCTTATAGCATTCAGTACTTC	CASSLGGQGRPYSIQYF